One sample yielded the 15 T cell receptor beta chains listed below, sequenced in a study of spatial heterogeneity in lung cancer. Time point reported: blood at routine non-recurrence follow-up after resection. TCRdb reprocessed the 5' RACE reads via MiXCR and lists one record per CDR3 protein. The table shows roughly 9,900 distinct CDR3 sequences, with 23% occurring only once. Sequenced material: PBMCs, taken at follow-up. The source is a female donor with early-stage non-small cell lung cancer.

This CDR3 is CSVERRNTGELFF. The DNA of the CDR3 is TGCAGCGTTGAAAGGCGGAACACCGGGGAGCTGTTTTTT. The chain carries TRBV29-1 and TRBJ2-2, with D unclear. Looked up from germline, CDR1 is SQVTM and CDR2 is ANQGSEA. This CDR3 has 13 residues. V lost 2 bases, J lost 1 base, and 5 bases lay in between.

This clonotype was counted a few times. The chain has TRBV28 and TRBJ2-4; perhaps TRBD2 as D (5 bases). Germline V lookup: CDR1 MDHEN, CDR2 SYDVKM. V was cut by 4 bases and J by 2 bases, with 12 bases left in between. The CDR3 has 15 residues. The CDR3 DNA reads as TGTGCCAGCAGTTCCCTCGGGATGACCAAAAACATTCAGTACTTC. This sequence encodes CASSSLGMTKNIQYF.

This clonotype was observed a single time. The chain is built from TRBV20-1 and TRBJ2-1; D uncertain. Germline V gene data show CDR1 as DFQATT and CDR2 as SNEGSKA (reference sequence). Trimming pared 1 base from V and 4 bases from J, leaving 5 bases between. This CDR3 spans 12 amino acids. CDR3 bases: TGCAGTGCTAGAGGGACGTACAATGAGCAGTTCTTC. This gives the protein CSARGTYNEQFF.

In its sample, this clonotype was seen a few times. J is TRBJ1-5 and V is TRBV18; 7 nucleotides match TRBD1. Germline trimming cut 5 bases from V and 0 bases from J; bases unmatched to any gene: 7. Germline loops: CDR1 KGHSH, CDR2 LQKENI. The CDR3 is 16 residues long. CDR3 sequence reads: CASSVSGQYSNQPQHF. CDR3 nucleotides: TGTGCCAGCTCAGTATCGGGACAGTATAGCAATCAGCCCCAGCATTTT.

Details on this clonotype: A much larger clone differs by one base, so this may be a read error. This chain links TRBV7-8 with TRBJ2-3; 8 positions agree with TRBD2. Unmatched junction bases numbered 4, after V lost 2 bases and J lost 3 bases. CDR1 SGHVS and CDR2 FQNEAQ come from the germline V gene. CDR3 length: 15 amino acids. CDR3 nucleotides: TGTGCCAGCAGCTTAACGGGACTAGGGACAGATACGCAGTATTTT. Protein: CASSLTGLGTDTQYF.

This clonotype is categorized as medium-sized (0.01 to 0.1%). In DNA, the CDR3 is TGTGCCAGCAGCGTGGGGGTCACCGGGGAGCTGTTTTTT. Protein: CASSVGVTGELFF. V and J are TRBV5-4 and TRBJ2-2; the D call may be TRBD1 or TRBD2 (5 bases each). Between the trimmed V and J ends, which lost 4 bases and 4 bases, there was a span of 8 bases. This CDR3 is built from 13 residues. Germline V gene data show CDR1 as SGHNT and CDR2 as YYREEE (reference sequence).

The sample holds one count of this clonotype. V gene TRBV5-6 combines with J gene TRBJ2-3, with D possibly matching TRBD1 (5 bases). Trimming cost V 0 bases and J 6 bases, with 14 bases left between them. CDR1 and CDR2 from the germline V gene are SGHDT and YYEEEE. The length of the CDR3 is 15 residues. The CDR3, as DNA: TGTGCCAGCAGCTTGGGGTTGACAGAGCAGGATACGCAGTATTTT. This translates into CASSLGLTEQDTQYF.

There are a few counts of this clonotype. This chain joins TRBV5-3 and TRBJ2-1; 7 bases fit TRBD1. TRBV5-3 falls under the ORF class, with uncertain function. The V and J ends lost 3 bases and 3 bases, in that order; junction bases with no gene match: 9. This CDR3 region has 16 residues. The CDR3 spells CARSSRQGFFYNEQFF. CDR3 coding DNA: TGTGCCAGAAGCTCTAGACAGGGTTTCTTCTACAATGAGCAGTTCTTC.

The rearrangement links TRBV7-2 to TRBJ1-6; TRBD1 is a possible D gene (6 bases). Trimming took 4 bases from V and 7 from J, leaving 14 bases between them. This CDR3 is built from 15 residues. Germline V gene sequence: CDR1 SGHTA, CDR2 FQGNSA. CDR3 in amino acids: CASSSMGQGNSPLHF. CDR3 bases: TGTGCCAGCAGCTCCATGGGCCAGGGGAATTCACCCCTCCACTTT.

This clonotype has a single count. A much more abundant neighbour one base away suggests this may be a read error. The CDR3 region has the DNA TGTGCCAGTAGTACCCGCAGTCTTGATCAGCCCCAGCATTTT. This gives the protein CASSTRSLDQPQHF. The V gene is TRBV19, the J gene TRBJ1-5; no reliable D call. CDR1 LNHDA and CDR2 SQIVND come from the germline V gene (reference sequence). The CDR3 is made up of 14 amino acids. Between the trimmed V and J ends, which lost 4 bases and 5 bases, there was a span of 12 bases.

This clonotype is medium-sized in the sample. CDR3 nucleotides: TGCGCCAGCAGCGGTGGCGCCGGGACAACCACCTACGAGCAGTACTTC. Translating it yields CASSGGAGTTTYEQYF. The J gene is TRBJ2-7, the V gene TRBV5-1; TRBD1 is a possible D gene (6 bases). Between the trimmed V and J ends, which lost 4 bases and 2 bases, there was a span of 19 bases. The CDR3 is made up of 16 amino acids. Germline V gene sequence: CDR1 SGHRS, CDR2 YFSETQ.

This clonotype was recorded a few times. The chain links TRBV2 to TRBJ1-5; a weak D match, TRBD1 (5 bases). With 6 bases removed from V and 1 base from J, the gap between germline ends came to 10 bases. Germline V gene data show CDR1 as SNHLY and CDR2 as FYNNEI. This CDR3 has 14 amino acids. In DNA, the CDR3 is TGTGCCAGCAGAGCAGGGTTGAGCAATCAGCCCCAGCATTTT. Its protein is CASRAGLSNQPQHF.

This chain connects TRBV6-2 or TRBV6-3 to TRBJ2-7; no reliable D call. Trimming stripped 7 bases from V and 0 bases from J, with 13 bases between. The CDR3 has 14 amino acids. Germline V CDR1 and CDR2: MNHEY, SVGEGT. The DNA of the CDR3 is TGTGCCAGCACACTACAGTCGAGCTCCTACGAGCAGTACTTC. Translation gives CASTLQSSSYEQYF.

The chain links TRBV3-1 to TRBJ2-3; D remains ambiguous. CDR1 is LGHDT and CDR2 is YNNKEL in the germline V gene (reference sequence). The length of the CDR3 is 12 residues. Trimming stripped 5 bases from V and 0 bases from J, with 3 bases between. The CDR3 bases are TGTGCCAGCAGCAGTAGCACAGATACGCAGTATTTT. Translated: CASSSSTDTQYF.

The chain employs TRBV29-1 and TRBJ2-3; TRBD2 is a possible D gene (6 bases). The CDR3 spans 12 residues. CDR1 is SQVTM, CDR2 ANQGSEA, per germline. CDR3 region: CSGGTESDTQYF. CDR3 DNA sequence: TGCAGTGGGGGGACGGAGTCAGATACGCAGTATTTT.